What follows is one TCR beta chain and its context. The antigen remains undetermined. The sample comes from a study of CD8+ T cells in alopecia areata. Whole-study context: At a dose of 5 to 10 mg twice daily, oral tofacitinib was given to treated patients.

Whole-study findings and limits: Greater clonality was observed in lesional scalp samples, especially alopecia totalis/universalis, versus normal scalp.

Extraction and reverse transcription of RNA yielded cDNA as the sequencing template. Produced via immunoSEQ multiplex PCR; TCRdb's table is partial and in-frame only. The sample consists of some 150,000 clones, about 50% of them appearing once. From germline, CDR1 is MNHEY and CDR2 SMNVEV (reference sequence). This CDR3 has 15 amino acids. V was pared by 5 bases and J by 2 bases, with 14 bases between. The source of this sequence is a human donor with alopecia areata. The rearrangement joins TRBV27 to TRBJ2-3, with a tentative D call TRBD2 (5 bases). The sample was CD8+ T cells sorted from blood, taken at week 0. The CDR3 nucleotides are TGTGCCAGCAGTCCAACTAGTGTCCACACAGATACGCAGTATTTT. Its protein product is CASSPTSVHTDTQYF.